This T cell receptor beta chain was identified during a study of cytomegalovirus exposure and HLA in healthy donors (dated by TCRdb to the late 2010s). Context from the whole study: An earlier analysis of more than 550 of the donors reported roughly 300 Gb of sequence data and approximately 120 million unique TCR beta sequences obtained from approximately 180 million T cells. Approximately 310 gigabases of sequencing data and around 85 million unique TCR sequences made up an early release that covered 500 to 650 HLA-typed donors. Among the roughly 400 genotyped donors, approximately 77% belonged to the genetic ancestry cluster associated with self-reported Caucasian donors. The study aimed to test whether signatures of past pathogen exposure could be identified by cataloging public T cell receptors. The study profiled the T cell repertoires of hundreds of subjects by immunosequencing and related them to cytomegalovirus serostatus. Besides the first cohort of around 700 subjects, a separate validation cohort made up of roughly 120 different subjects was used. The study combined high-throughput TCR immunosequencing, statistical association of individual TCRs with disease status, and machine learning to predict cytomegalovirus infection status. A later analysis re-examined previously published TCR beta repertoires from roughly 650 donors and added high-resolution HLA genotyping to investigate patterns of TCR occurrence. Rather than using new phenotypic data, the later analysis identified candidate immune exposures from TCR beta sequences and from how often those sequences occurred across donors. To decide whether each TCR beta V gene segment behaved as functional or pseudogenic, an earlier analysis of some 580 of the donors relied on high-throughput TCR beta sequencing. Alongside the repertoire data, information on donor age, sex, ethnicity and CMV serostatus was compiled. A later genetic analysis used genome-wide SNP genotypes for 398 of the 666 donors, treating that subset as a discovery cohort. Every repertoire in the discovery cohort had been generated on one and the same sequencing platform. HLA typing included class I and class II loci at four-digit resolution. The number of donors typed differed by locus, with 629-630 for A, B, C, DRB1 and DQB1, roughly 520 for DQA1, 606 for DPA1, and some 440 for DPB1. A few DR-DQ haplotypes were treated as single units for association and clustering because of strong linkage in the cohort. Among roughly 370 genotyped donors of the cohort, an average of 235,054 unique TCR beta nucleotide sequences were sequenced per donor, around a sixth of them non-productive. Here is what the overall study found, with its caveats: HLA typing was unavailable for some donors at each locus, so association tests used only the typed subset. This cohort had only TCR beta chains sequenced, and the lack of alpha or paired-chain data limited which features could be detected. The 87-base-pair reads could not distinguish some IMGT-functional V segments, including TRBV6-2 and TRBV6-3, so those segments were excluded. The earlier analysis of 450 to 700 of the donors excluded roughly 16 rarely observed V segments, including chromosome 9 orphons, because counts were too low. In the study, some 180 TCR beta chains were listed as associated with cytomegalovirus. While some public TCRs were present in many individuals, most TCR sequences turned up only very rarely across donors. In a later analysis, several top co-occurrence clusters were reported to appear linked to parvovirus B19, influenza, CMV and Epstein-Barr virus. A later analysis found that HLA-associated TCR beta chains were more clonally expanded and had lower generation probabilities than equally common non-associated chains. An earlier analysis of 450 to 750 of the donors showed that most TCR beta V segments appeared in productive rearrangements either about 87% or about 30% of the time, which broadly matched IMGT annotations. According to a later analysis, most CMV-associated TCR beta chains appeared to be HLA-restricted, and the HLA associations seemed to be driven largely by CMV exposure. It was suggested by the authors that the approach could potentially be generalized to other disease states and immunological phenotypes. An association between a missense DCLRE1C variant and V-gene and J-gene trimming of TCR beta chains was found in a later genetic analysis and replicated in an independent cohort. Roughly uniform sequencing depth across donors was assumed in presence/absence analyses, although this assumption may not hold. A later analysis found that TCR association rates varied across HLA loci, with DRB1 alleles showing the most associated TCRs and HLA-C alleles the fewest. A further reported finding was that TCR beta sequences accurately predicted the HLA-A and HLA-B alleles for most subjects in the first cohort. For the cohort, immune exposure information was limited to CMV serostatus. A later analysis associated about 18,000 TCR beta sequences with specific HLA alleles at a false discovery rate of 0.05. The classifier was reported to diagnose cytomegalovirus status with high specificity and sensitivity in both the original and validation cohorts. Three of the identified cytomegalovirus-associated TCR beta chains were confirmed in vitro to be specific for cytomegalovirus antigens. In a later genetic analysis, fewer N-insertions in productive TCRs were reported among donors in an Asian-associated ancestry cluster than the roughly 640-donor mean. A cluster of highly shared sequence variants was judged likely to be a technical artifact of the sequencing pipeline. Correlated functional status among segregating V segments might reflect linkage disequilibrium, but an unknown experimental factor could not be ruled out. Assigning TCR associations to individual alleles was difficult when HLA alleles, especially DR and DQ, strongly co-occurred.

Receptors were amplified or captured by the immunoSEQ multiplex PCR assay. The multiplex PCR relied on a mix of 60 forward primers for TCR Vbeta segments and 13 reverse primers for TCR Jbeta segments. Amplification of the CDR3 region of rearranged TCR beta genes was performed with a multiplex PCR assay on genomic DNA. Amplified TCR beta libraries were sequenced as 87-base-pair reads on the Illumina HiSeq System. The paper's processing steps were these. In a later analysis, tens of millions of unique TCR beta chains were counted across the roughly 610 repertoires, and approximately 11 million of these chains were shared by at least two donors. To remove PCR and sequencing errors, raw reads were error-corrected and collapsed into unique sequences using a nearest-neighbor algorithm that merged closely related sequences. To assign V, D and J gene segments, CDR3 sequences were aligned to IMGT reference sequences. For a sequence to be retained, a match of at least six nucleotides was required to both a V gene segment and a J gene segment. A rearrangement counted as productive if the CDR3 had no stop codons and remained in frame with V and J, and every other rearrangement counted as non-productive. CDR3 was defined by IMGT convention, running from the second conserved V-encoded cysteine to the conserved J-encoded phenylalanine. The earlier analysis of 550 to 650 of the donors excluded any sequence lacking an unambiguous match to a single V gene segment. An earlier analysis of 587 of the donors classified V segments as functional when productive rearrangements were above 56.7% and as segregating when the standard deviation between donors was above 5%. A statistical classification framework was built for diagnosing cytomegalovirus status from the catalog of TCR beta chain sequences. A later analysis assigned V and J genes by comparing TCR nucleotide sequences with IMGT/GENE-DB human TR gene sequences. In a later analysis, CDR3 sequences and most-parsimonious VDJ recombination scenarios were assigned using the TCRdist pipeline. In a later analysis, each TCR beta chain was defined by its CDR3 amino acid sequence together with its V-gene family, and reads without a unique V-gene family were excluded. A later analysis removed 592 highly shared, low-generation-probability nucleotide sequences to deal with suspected cross-contamination and a sequencing artifact. In a later analysis, a clonal expansion index for each public chain was calculated from normalized within-repertoire ranks of inferred template counts. Generation probabilities in a later analysis came from a VDJ recombination model fitted to out-of-frame rearrangements, and those results were checked against IGoR. In a later analysis, TCR-TCR, TCR-HLA and TCR-CMV co-occurrence was scored with hypergeometric tests, and a repertoire-size bias correction was applied to TCR pairs. In a later analysis, false discovery rates were estimated by permuting HLA or CMV assignments 20 times. In a later analysis, co-occurring TCRs were grouped with DBSCAN, and TCRdist sequence similarity was added when clustering was performed within HLA-allele-positive subsets. For co-occurrence clustering, repertoires with fewer than 30,000 or more than 120,000 public chains were excluded, along with several repertoires with anomalous nucleotide sharing. What TCRdb holds here is the immuneACCESS table cut down to in-frame rearrangements. Part of the clones is not present; checked against another copy, under half of the missing clones reflect an unresolved V gene, and the others are unexplained. The V and J calls and the clone size are those of that table, but D and trimming were determined from the DNA. This sample holds more than 55,000 clones; around 83% were observed only once. The top ten constitute about 4.3% of the sample.

The junction shows trimming of 5 bases on V and 6 bases on J, and the gene matches do not reach 10 bases of it. The CDR3 holds 14 amino acids from the cysteine to the phenylalanine. The read is trimmed to its CDR3 DNA, 42 bases read in frame from base 1. The germline V gene specifies SGHAT as CDR1 and FQNNGV as CDR2. In total, roughly 670 healthy bone marrow donors made up the cohort. Cohort members were all nominally healthy when sampled, although unrecorded immune exposures were likely present. The donor tested CMV seronegative and was one of the 352 seronegative cohort members. Each donor provided a peripheral blood sample, and peripheral blood mononuclear cells were used for TCR beta sequencing. Genomic DNA extraction from the blood cell samples was performed with the Qiagen DNeasy Blood Extraction Kit. Worth noting for this clone: No antigen is known for it. Per-nucleotide qualities are absent, and no much larger clonotype sits a single base away.

The sequence derives from a man aged 30 to 45 in good health and CMV-seronegative. The sequenced material came from PBMCs. The chain is made from TRBV11-2 and TRBJ2-7; TRBD1 agrees with 7 junctional bases. The CDR3 here reads CASSRDRSDGEQYF. Read as DNA, the sequence is TGTGCCAGCAGCCGGGACAGAAGTGACGGCGAGCAGTACTTC.